The rows below give T cell receptor beta chains drawn from one sample of a study of cytomegalovirus exposure and HLA in healthy donors. Some clones are missing from TCRdb's copy, which holds only in-frame ones; the method was immunoSEQ multiplex PCR. The sample yields 160,000 or so clones, around 74% seen once. The sample taken for sequencing was PBMCs. These receptors were collected from a woman aged 25 to 45 in good health and CMV-seronegative. The CDR3 runs from the conserved cysteine through the conserved F or W. Each record gives: V gene, D gene, clone size, J gene, CDR3 DNA, CDR3 protein. A D gene is named only where the DNA matches it firmly. Size values are once, few and many counts, or a class for expanded clones, and some rows have none.

TRBV9,NA,few,TRBJ1-6,TGTGCCAGCAGCCGGACAGCAAATTCACCCCTCCACTTT,CASSRTANSPLHF
TRBV10-3,TRBD1,NA,TRBJ1-6,TGTGCCATCAGTCGGGACAGGGGGAATTCACCCCTCCACTTT,CAISRDRGNSPLHF
TRBV5-1,NA,NA,TRBJ1-1,TGCGCCAGCAGCCTGGGGTTCGGGGAACAAACTGAAGCTTTCTTT,CASSLGFGEQTEAFF
TRBV6-5,NA,NA,TRBJ2-1,TGTGCCAGCAGGAACCGGGGATCCTACAATGAGCAGTTCTTC,CASRNRGSYNEQFF
TRBV15,NA,NA,TRBJ1-2,TGTGCCACCTCACAGGACATTCGACATGGCTACACCTTC,CATSQDIRHGYTF
TRBV2,NA,NA,TRBJ2-3,TGTGCCAGCAGTCCCTTCGGGGATACGCAGTATTTT,CASSPFGDTQYF
TRBV4-1,TRBD2,NA,TRBJ2-2,TGCGCCAGCAGCCCTATTGCGGGGGTGACCGGGGAGCTGTTTTTT,CASSPIAGVTGELFF
TRBV5-1,TRBD1,NA,TRBJ2-7,TGCGCCAGCAGCTTGTCGGGACAGGGAGGCCCTAACTCCTACGAGCAGTACTTC,CASSLSGQGGPNSYEQYF
TRBV30,TRBD2,NA,TRBJ2-1,TGTGCCTGGAGTGTACGGGGGATCACTAGCGGGGGGGCACATGAGCAGTTCTTC,CAWSVRGITSGGAHEQFF
TRBV7-8,TRBD2,NA,TRBJ2-1,TGTGCCAGCAGCCTTACCCCGGGACTAGCGGTTTACAATGAGCAGTTCTTC,CASSLTPGLAVYNEQFF
TRBV5-1,NA,NA,TRBJ1-1,TGCGCCAGCCTACTTATGGAGGGCACTGAAGCTTTCTTT,CASLLMEGTEAFF
TRBV10-3,TRBD1,NA,TRBJ1-1,TGTGCCATCAGTGAGCATGCCGGGACAGGGAACACTGAAGCTTTCTTT,CAISEHAGTGNTEAFF
TRBV19,NA,NA,TRBJ1-5,TGTGCCACCACTTTCTCTAGCAATCAGCCCCAGCATTTT,CATTFSSNQPQHF
TRBV11-2,TRBD2,NA,TRBJ2-3,TGTGCCAGCAGCTTTAGCGGGGTTAGCACAGATACGCAGTATTTT,CASSFSGVSTDTQYF
TRBV7-2,TRBD1,NA,TRBJ2-7,TGTGCCAGCAGCTACTTGACAGGGTACGAGCAGTACTTC,CASSYLTGYEQYF
TRBV13,TRBD2,NA,TRBJ2-4,TGTGCCAGCAGCTTACCGCGGGGGGGCGGAGCCAAAAACATTCAGTACTTC,CASSLPRGGGAKNIQYF
TRBV5-5,NA,NA,TRBJ1-5,TGTGCCAGCAGCCCGAGGGGAGGGCAGCCCCAGCATTTT,CASSPRGGQPQHF
TRBV6-5,TRBD2,NA,TRBJ2-7,TGTGCCGCTGGCCTAGCGGAATTCGGGGAGCAGTACTTC,CAAGLAEFGEQYF
TRBV6-4,TRBD1,NA,TRBJ1-2,TGTGCCAGCACTGGACAGGCTGGCTACACCTTC,CASTGQAGYTF
TRBV7-8,NA,NA,TRBJ1-1,TGTGCCAGCAGCTCTACCCCAGGGTTCGGGCCTGAAGCTTTCTTT,CASSSTPGFGPEAFF
TRBV6-5,NA,few,TRBJ1-4,TGTGCCAGCACCAGACCCGGGGAAAAACTGTTTTTT,CASTRPGEKLFF
TRBV29-1,TRBD1,NA,TRBJ2-1,TGCAGCGTTGAAGCCGGGACAGGGAACTCCTACAATGAGCAGTTCTTC,CSVEAGTGNSYNEQFF
TRBV5-1,NA,NA,TRBJ1-2,TGCGCCAGCAGGATGGACTCTTATGGCTACACCTTC,CASRMDSYGYTF
TRBV28,NA,NA,TRBJ1-1,TGTGCCAGCAGTTTGGAGGGGCGCAGGACTGAAGCTTTCTTT,CASSLEGRRTEAFF
TRBV7-2,TRBD1,NA,TRBJ2-4,TGTGCCAGCAGCCTGGGACAGGTTTCACTCCTAGCCAAAAACATTCAGTACTTC,CASSLGQVSLLAKNIQYF
TRBV5-1,NA,NA,TRBJ1-6,TGCGCCAGCAGCGGAGGAGGGAGCTCCTATAATTCACCCCTCCACTTT,CASSGGGSSYNSPLHF
TRBV6-5,TRBD1,NA,TRBJ1-1,TGTGCCAGCAGCCCAGGGGGTTGGAACACTGAAGCTTTCTTT,CASSPGGWNTEAFF
TRBV30,NA,NA,TRBJ1-1,TGTGCCTGGAGTGTACAAACGAACACTGAAGCTTTCTTT,CAWSVQTNTEAFF
TRBV7-6,NA,NA,TRBJ2-2,TGTGCCAGCAGCTTAAAGATGCAGGGTGACACCGGGGAGCTGTTTTTT,CASSLKMQGDTGELFF
TRBV5-1,TRBD2,NA,TRBJ2-1,TGCGCCAGCAGCTTGGGTGGGGGGGACTTCAATGAGCAGTTCTTC,CASSLGGGDFNEQFF
TRBV18,TRBD1,NA,TRBJ2-7,TGTGCCAGCTCGACAGGGGCCTACGAGCAGTACTTC,CASSTGAYEQYF